This TCR beta chain comes out of a study of blood T cell repertoires in COVID-19. Study at large: The cDNA or gDNA used as material had been derived from T cells, B-cell-depleted T cells, or PBMCs.

After removal of 2 bases from V and 4 bases from J, the junction contained 1 base not matched to a gene. CDR1 and CDR2 (germline): LGHNA, YNFKEQ. The CDR3 has 14 amino acids. TCRdb's table, derived via immunoSEQ multiplex PCR, lists solely in-frame clones and lacks some. The sample has 150,000 to 200,000 clones, 82% seen once. The chain recombines TRBV4-2 with TRBJ2-1, with 8 bases matching TRBD2. The origin of this receptor is a human donor with acute or convalescent COVID-19. The donor label of this sample is uncertain. Input material: peripheral blood. The CDR3 loop is CASSQTSGYNEQFF. CDR3 nucleotides: TGTGCCAGCAGCCAAACTAGCGGATACAATGAGCAGTTCTTC.